A selection of T cell receptor beta chains follows, all from one sample in a study of radiotherapy plus CTLA-4 blockade in lung cancer. Profiling relied on immunoSEQ multiplex PCR, and the TCRdb table lists in-frame clones only, not all of them. In the table there are 20,000 or so clones, 86% of which are singletons. The sequenced sample was peripheral blood, obtained from a patient treated with radiotherapy plus ipilimumab. These receptors were taken from a human donor with non-small cell lung cancer whose response to radiotherapy plus ipilimumab could not be evaluated. The conserved cysteine and the conserved F or W are not part of the CDR3 here. The order of the fields is J gene, V gene, CDR3 length, CDR3 protein.

TRBJ2-6 TRBV5-1 18 ASSHLVNSGQGVGANVLT
TRBJ2-2 TRBV11-1 10 ASSLQGGELF
TRBJ1-2 TRBV7-8 11 ASSRGTGAGYT
TRBJ2-5 TRBV2 15 ASSGLRTKTLQETQY
TRBJ1-5 TRBV19 14 ASRPLAGYSNQPQH
TRBJ1-1 TRBV28 14 ASSPRAGGRYTEAF
TRBJ2-2 TRBV4-1 15 ASSPTRSTGGTGELF
TRBJ2-7 TRBV7-9 12 ASSYTGSSYEQY
TRBJ2-3 TRBV5-1 12 ASSLGTDPDTQY
TRBJ2-3 TRBV6-5 14 ASSYRGVFVTDTQY
TRBJ2-1 TRBV5-1 13 ASSPRDSSYNEQF
TRBJ2-5 TRBV9 12 ASSVGAQQETQY
TRBJ2-5 TRBV5-1 13 ASSPLAGAGETQY
TRBJ2-1 TRBV10-2 13 ASSAHGLAENEQF
TRBJ2-3 TRBV28 11 ASSRVVTDTQY
TRBJ2-1 TRBV27 13 ASSPGLPMYNEQF
TRBJ2-7 TRBV6-1 10 ASSAEREAQY
TRBJ2-4 TRBV7-9 13 ASSLLSGGRSIQY
TRBJ1-4 TRBV7-9 12 ASSTGQGAEKLF
TRBJ2-1 TRBV5-1 13 ASSEGQVAYNEQF
TRBJ2-3 TRBV6-1 13 ASSEGSGGQDTQY
NA TRBV28 13 ASSRPWAVSYEQY
TRBJ2-1 TRBV5-1 17 ASSPVLTGQISSYNEQF
TRBJ1-1 TRBV28 9 ASSPGTVGF
TRBJ2-1 TRBV28 13 ASSYDSSSYNEQF
TRBJ2-2 TRBV28 11 ASSKTWAGELF
TRBJ1-1 TRBV7-9 13 ASSFLGQANTEAF
TRBJ2-1 TRBV7-9 13 ASSGGSGSYNEQF
TRBJ2-7 TRBV2 12 ASSDRGVAEEQY
TRBJ2-3 TRBV5-1 15 ASSEGTSGRGTDTQY
TRBJ2-7 TRBV4-1 14 ASSQDRTPGQGAKY
TRBJ2-7 TRBV7-3 14 ASSLAGTGPTYEQY
TRBJ1-1 TRBV11-2 13 ASSSQGWENTEAF
TRBJ1-1 TRBV4-1 13 ASSSGRFANTEAF
TRBJ2-1 TRBV10-3 11 AISVGQLNEQF
TRBJ1-4 TRBV5-6 12 ASSLGIRDEKLF
TRBJ2-1 TRBV2 13 ASKASGGALDEQF
TRBJ1-2 TRBV28 14 ASSPEGLAKGYGYT
TRBJ2-7 TRBV11-3 14 ASSLVIRGFSYEQY
TRBJ1-1 TRBV7-2 12 ASSLVEGNTEAF
TRBJ2-2 TRBV5-1 14 ASSLAPGINTGELF
TRBJ2-5 TRBV14 17 ASSQVSTSGQGGQETQY
TRBJ2-7 TRBV2 9 ASSELYEQY
TRBJ2-1 TRBV11-2 13 ASSRTGLAGGPKF
TRBJ2-1 TRBV18 13 ASSPATRAYNEQF
TRBJ2-1 TRBV6-5 12 ASRTAIGTSEQF
TRBJ2-3 TRBV5-1 14 ASSLLSGGVGDTQY
TRBJ2-1 TRBV19 13 ASSMGLAGRNEQF
TRBJ2-7 TRBV5-1 10 ASSSGGDEQY
TRBJ2-1 TRBV7-9 13 ASSLITGPGGEQF
TRBJ2-5 TRBV4-3 14 ASSQDMAGGGETQY
TRBJ2-2 TRBV5-1 14 ASTLWGQKNTGELF
TRBJ2-3 TRBV9 13 ASSGDSRSTDTQY
TRBJ1-1 TRBV27 11 ASRVQRNTEAF
TRBJ2-7 TRBV2 11 ASSWDRGSEQY
TRBJ2-1 TRBV7-6 16 ASSPRGRGGGSYNEQF